The rows below give T cell receptor beta chains drawn from one sample of a study of T cell changes during pregnancy in multiple sclerosis. Here immunoSEQ multiplex PCR was the method, and the copy in TCRdb shows in-frame clones only, minus some. This sample yields under 70,000 clones, of which 91% are seen a single time; about 2.2% belongs to the top ten. This specimen was peripheral blood, taken in the third trimester of pregnancy. The receptor set was obtained from a female donor in good health, enrolled as a control in a pregnancy study. Each CDR3 is given with its conserved first and last residue. The order of the fields is CDR3 DNA, CDR3 protein, clone size, V gene, J gene, D gene. A D gene is named only where the DNA matches it firmly. Rows may omit the clone size; those that give it use once, few, many or a size class.

DNA: TGTGCCAGCAGCCTAGTCTCAGGGTCTGTTACAGATACGCAGTATTTT
CDR3: CASSLVSGSVTDTQYF
size: -
V: TRBV7-9
J: TRBJ2-3
D: -

DNA: TGTGCCAGCAGTTTATGGGGGCAGGGTAGCAATCAGCCCCAGCATTTT
CDR3: CASSLWGQGSNQPQHF
size: -
V: TRBV27
J: TRBJ1-5
D: -

DNA: TGTGCCAGCAGTTTAACAAAACCTAGCACAGATACGCAGTATTTT
CDR3: CASSLTKPSTDTQYF
size: -
V: TRBV27
J: TRBJ2-3
D: -

DNA: TGTGCCAGCAGTCCGGACAGAAACACAGATACGCAGTATTTT
CDR3: CASSPDRNTDTQYF
size: -
V: TRBV9
J: TRBJ2-3
D: -

DNA: TGTGCCAGCCATATACTTACAGGGGACCACTACGAGCAGTACTTC
CDR3: CASHILTGDHYEQYF
size: -
V: TRBV11-2
J: TRBJ2-7
D: TRBD1

DNA: TGTGCCAGCAGCGCCGGACTAGCGGGAGGGCCGACCTACGAGCAGTACTTC
CDR3: CASSAGLAGGPTYEQYF
size: few
V: TRBV9
J: TRBJ2-7
D: TRBD2

DNA: TGTGCCAGCACTCCGGGACAGGAAACCTACGAGCAGTACTTC
CDR3: CASTPGQETYEQYF
size: -
V: TRBV28
J: TRBJ2-7
D: TRBD1

DNA: TGTGCCAGCAGCGTAGGGGGAGGGGGGAATTCACCCCTCCACTTT
CDR3: CASSVGGGGNSPLHF
size: -
V: TRBV9
J: TRBJ1-6
D: -

DNA: TGTGCCAGTCGAAGGGACAGGAACCATTTT
CDR3: CASRRDRNHF
size: -
V: TRBV27
J: TRBJ1-5
D: TRBD1

DNA: TGTGCCAGCAGTCGTACAGATGAGCAGTTCTTC
CDR3: CASSRTDEQFF
size: -
V: TRBV2
J: TRBJ2-1
D: -

DNA: TGTGCCAGTGGAGTGTGTGGGACAGGCACCCCTCCTGGAAACACCATATATTTT
CDR3: CASGVCGTGTPPGNTIYF
size: -
V: TRBV25-1
J: TRBJ1-3
D: TRBD1

DNA: TGTGCCAGCAGCTTAGGACAGGGGGGTGGCTACACCTTC
CDR3: CASSLGQGGGYTF
size: -
V: TRBV7-2
J: TRBJ1-2
D: TRBD1

DNA: TGTGCCAGCAGCGTTTCGCCGGGGGGGGAGTCTGGAAACACCATATATTTT
CDR3: CASSVSPGGESGNTIYF
size: -
V: TRBV9
J: TRBJ1-3
D: -

DNA: TGCGCCAGCAGCCAAGAAGTAGCGGGCGGACGCAATGAGCAGTTCTTC
CDR3: CASSQEVAGGRNEQFF
size: -
V: TRBV4-1
J: TRBJ2-1
D: TRBD2

DNA: TGCGCCAGCAGCCAACTTACAGGGCTGAACACTGAAGCTTTCTTT
CDR3: CASSQLTGLNTEAFF
size: -
V: TRBV4-1
J: TRBJ1-1
D: -

DNA: TGCAGCGTTGACAGGGGTGATGAGCAGTTCTTC
CDR3: CSVDRGDEQFF
size: -
V: TRBV29-1
J: TRBJ2-1
D: -

DNA: TGTGCCAGCAGTTACTCGTATGGGGGGGAGCAGTTCTTC
CDR3: CASSYSYGGEQFF
size: -
V: TRBV6-5
J: TRBJ2-1
D: -

DNA: TGTGCCAGCAGTTTCTCGGTCCGGGACAGGGGATTAATTGCAACTAATGAAAAACTGTTTTTT
CDR3: CASSFSVRDRGLIATNEKLFF
size: -
V: TRBV28
J: TRBJ1-4
D: TRBD1

DNA: TGTGCCAGCAGTTACTCGGGGGCCCTGGGTGAAAAACTGTTTTTT
CDR3: CASSYSGALGEKLFF
size: once
V: TRBV6-5
J: TRBJ1-4
D: -

DNA: TGCGCCAGCAGCTCCTTAGGGGGGGAGAACACTGAAGCTTTCTTT
CDR3: CASSSLGGENTEAFF
size: -
V: TRBV5-1
J: TRBJ1-1
D: -

DNA: TGTGCCATCAGTGAACAGGGGTATGGCTACACCTTC
CDR3: CAISEQGYGYTF
size: -
V: TRBV10-3
J: TRBJ1-2
D: TRBD1

DNA: TGTGCCAGCAGCACTCAGACTAGCGGGGCCTACAATGAGCAGTTCTTC
CDR3: CASSTQTSGAYNEQFF
size: -
V: TRBV7-6
J: TRBJ2-1
D: TRBD2

DNA: TGTGCCAGCAGCTTAGTAACTAGCGGGAGAGGCGGGGAGCTGTTTTTT
CDR3: CASSLVTSGRGGELFF
size: -
V: TRBV7-9
J: TRBJ2-2
D: TRBD2

DNA: TGTGCCAGCAGCCCAAGGGACAGCTCCTACGAGCAGTACTTC
CDR3: CASSPRDSSYEQYF
size: -
V: TRBV9
J: TRBJ2-7
D: TRBD1

DNA: TGTGCCAGCAGCTTGCTTGGCGGGATGGGCACAGATACGCAGTATTTT
CDR3: CASSLLGGMGTDTQYF
size: -
V: TRBV5-4
J: TRBJ2-3
D: -

DNA: TGCGCCAGCAGCTTGGTGCAGGGGGTGGCTCTATCGGACACTGAAGCTTTCTTT
CDR3: CASSLVQGVALSDTEAFF
size: -
V: TRBV5-1
J: TRBJ1-1
D: TRBD1

DNA: TGTGCCAGCAGCTTATATGGGTGGAAGCGGGGGAATAGCTCCTACAATGAGCAGTTCTTC
CDR3: CASSLYGWKRGNSSYNEQFF
size: -
V: TRBV13
J: TRBJ2-1
D: TRBD2

DNA: TGTGCCAGCAGTTACACGACAGATTACGAAAAACTGTTTTTT
CDR3: CASSYTTDYEKLFF
size: once
V: TRBV6-5
J: TRBJ1-4
D: -

DNA: TGCGCCAGCAGCCAGTCTTCCGTGGCAGGCTCCTACGAGCAGTACTTC
CDR3: CASSQSSVAGSYEQYF
size: -
V: TRBV4-1
J: TRBJ2-7
D: -

DNA: TGCGCCAGCAGCTCCCTGGCAGGCCTGAACACTGAAGCTTTCTTT
CDR3: CASSSLAGLNTEAFF
size: -
V: TRBV5-1
J: TRBJ1-1
D: -

DNA: TGTGCCAGTAGTATCGACAGCTATGGCTACACCTTC
CDR3: CASSIDSYGYTF
size: -
V: TRBV19
J: TRBJ1-2
D: -